A selection of T cell receptor beta chains follows, all from one sample in a study of CXCR3-negative and CXCR3-positive naive CD8 T cells. TCRdb re-called the 5' RACE reads and catalogs CDR3 proteins one per entry, DNA excluded. The sample holds tens of thousands of distinct CDR3 sequences. The sequenced sample consisted of naive CXCR3- CD8+ T cells from blood. These receptors all stem from a human donor in good health. Some clones in this sample may be carry-over from other donors' samples. The CDR3 runs from the conserved cysteine through the conserved F or W.

V	J	CDR3
TRBV29-1	TRBJ2-6	CSVDSGTGANVLTF
TRBV28	TRBJ2-7	CASRSRDYVISYEQYF
TRBV7-9	TRBJ2-7	CASRPDDSYEQYF
TRBV12-3/TRBV12-4	TRBJ1-4	CASSLQGQTNEKLFF
TRBV6-5	TRBJ2-7	CASSSDRFPGEQYF
TRBV28	TRBJ1-1	CASSPSSGDRGTEAFF
TRBV9	TRBJ1-2	CASSGQYGYTF
TRBV5-7	TRBJ1-6	CASSLGPLSYSPLHF
TRBV7-2	TRBJ2-7	CASSSDSPTYEQYF
TRBV29-1	TRBJ2-1	CSVEYYDNEQFF
TRBV20-1	TRBJ2-6	CSAPIARTDPDLGGANVLTF
TRBV20-1	TRBJ1-2	CSAREMGFPYGYTF
TRBV9	TRBJ1-6	CASSTQSNSPLHF
TRBV18	TRBJ2-7	CASSQERYNEQYF
TRBV27	TRBJ1-1	CASSLFQGPRHTEAFF
TRBV25-1	TRBJ2-1	CASSVGSRGNEQFF
TRBV29-1	TRBJ2-7	CSVEDTGLGYEQYF
TRBV9	TRBJ2-5	CASSVGPAGVGETQYF
TRBV25-1	TRBJ2-1	CASSGGQTYNELFF
TRBV4-1	TRBJ1-2	CASSQEVRVTATYGYTF
TRBV7-3	TRBJ1-2	CASSLTGEDYGYTF
TRBV21-1	TRBJ2-1	CASSKAQRGGRNEQFF
TRBV29-1	TRBJ1-1	CSVPGLNYMNTEAFF
TRBV12-3/TRBV12-4	TRBJ1-5	CASSPDVTSNQPQHF
TRBV2	TRBJ2-2	CALTDPDTGELFF
TRBV12-3/TRBV12-4	TRBJ2-7	CASTWQGMSEQYF
TRBV3-1	TRBJ2-7	CASDRPGAYEQYF
TRBV7-9	TRBJ2-3	CASYSSLAGGVDTQYF
TRBV6-5	TRBJ2-7	CASSYEQAVSDEQYF
TRBV6-2/TRBV6-3	TRBJ1-2	CASRLQTGIRYTF
TRBV29-1	TRBJ2-1	CSVVLGAEQFF
TRBV6-2/TRBV6-3	TRBJ2-3	CASLEEGDDKLADTQYF
TRBV4-2	TRBJ1-2	CASSQVVTGGNYGYTF
TRBV28	TRBJ1-1	CASSPMTGGTEAFF
TRBV7-9	TRBJ2-2	CASSNIYRELSGPGELFF
TRBV30	TRBJ2-1	CASSAAPGYEQFF
TRBV3-1	TRBJ2-7	CASSQDDFTGEQYF
TRBV29-1	TRBJ1-1	CSVVGQGVNTEAFF
TRBV5-6	TRBJ2-1	CASSPGTGGQFF
TRBV5-1	TRBJ2-5	CATGQGEVETQYF
TRBV5-1	TRBJ2-7	CASSSKGEQYF
TRBV6-2/TRBV6-3	TRBJ2-2	CASSYWLNTGELFF
TRBV20-1	TRBJ2-1	CSATRQNYYNEQFF
TRBV29-1	TRBJ2-7	CSVDRSGAEQYF
TRBV15	TRBJ2-2	CATSRDGPEAGELFF
TRBV6-5	TRBJ2-1	CASGSGGPYNEQFF
TRBV15	TRBJ2-4	CATSQGEQNIQYF